The following is a TCR beta chain sequence with its context. This could be a read error, since a much larger clone is one nucleotide away. These data are taken from a study of CD8 T cells in ankylosing spondylitis. Scientists made TCR beta libraries using quantitative 5'-RACE with molecular barcodes. TCRdb processed the 5' RACE reads anew with MiXCR; each CDR3 protein has one entry. The sample has roughly 220,000 distinct CDR3 sequences, under 12% seen once. This clonotype was obtained from a male donor with ankylosing spondylitis or in good health (not recorded which). The material sequenced was blood, either unsorted or a sorted T cell fraction (not recorded which).

The CDR3 DNA follows: TGTGCCAGCAGCAACGACCGTAAAGTACAGCCCCAGTATTTT. Protein product: CASSNDRKVQPQYF. V usage is TRBV7-9 and J usage is TRBJ1-5, with D unresolved. The end of the DNA fits TRBJ2-3 better, so the J call may be wrong. The length of the CDR3 is 14 residues. Germline V gives CDR1 SEHNR, CDR2 FQNEAQ (reference sequence).